This TCR beta chain was sequenced for a study of CD8 T cells in Susac syndrome. Random hexamers were used to reverse transcribe roughly 0.45 to 1 ug of RNA. TCR beta CDR3 was amplified by immunoSEQ covering 54 Vbeta and 13 Jbeta. TCRdb independently ran MiXCR on the immunoSEQ multiplex PCR reads; one entry per CDR3 protein. The sample carries approximately 200,000 distinct CDR3 sequences, more than 85% recorded once. The CDR3 runs 14 residues. V shed 7 bases, J shed 4 bases, and the junction held 3 bases outside the gene matches. Germline assignment: CDR1 DFQATT and CDR2 SNEGSKA (reference sequence). CD8+ and CD4+ blood T cells underwent TCR beta sequencing. Control patients had untreated stable or active relapsing-remitting multiple sclerosis by revised McDonald criteria. TEMRA cells underwent FACS enrichment and CD8+ and CD4+ T cells underwent negative isolation.

The source material was CD4+ T cells from PBMCs. This receptor was obtained from a human donor with multiple sclerosis. V is TRBV20-1 and J is TRBJ2-2, with TRBD2 matching over 13 bases. CDR3 DNA: TGCAGTGGCCGGACTAGCGGGGGCACCGGGGAGCTGTTTTTT. It codes for CSGRTSGGTGELFF.